This entry describes one T cell receptor beta chain. As yet, its antigen is unknown. The data belong to a study of CXCR3-negative and CXCR3-positive naive CD8 T cells. Libraries were UMI-labeled 5' RACE TRB cDNA. TCRdb reanalyzed the 5' RACE reads and collapses them to one entry per CDR3 protein, without DNA. In total, the table holds 150,000 to 180,000 distinct CDR3 sequences. Study observations and caveats: With respect to TRBV-TRBJ usage, naive CXCR3-negative and CXCR3-positive cells were similar; memory differed. Similar levels of surface CD5 were seen between naive subsets; TCR strength was inferred from TRB CDR3 properties. Memory CD8+ cells showed much lower diversity, while both naive subsets displayed comparably high diversity. TRB CDR3s were more hydrophobic in CXCR3-positive than in CXCR3-negative naive cells.

The specimen sequenced was naive CXCR3+ CD8+ T cells from blood. The subset denotes: CD45RO-CCR7+CD27+CD95- naive CD8+ T cells expressing CXCR3 (TNR3+). The receptor was isolated from a human donor in good health. Some clones in this sample may be carry-over from other donors' samples.

The CDR3 reads CASSDLGLSPYEQYF. The J gene is TRBJ2-7, the V gene TRBV4-2; TCRdb's D gene call, TRBD2, goes unchecked for lack of DNA. CDR1 is LGHNA, CDR2 YNFKEQ, per germline. This CDR3 spans 15 amino acids.